These T cell receptor beta chains were read from a single sample in a study. TCRdb reprocessed the 5' RACE reads with MiXCR, giving one entry per CDR3 protein. The table has nearly 55,000 distinct CDR3 sequences, around 25% seen once; the top ten hold 2.5% to 4%. Sample: tumor-infiltrating naive CD4+ T cells sorted from the breast tumor. Every receptor here comes from a female donor with breast cancer. Both conserved end residues are part of each CDR3. D genes are given only for firm matches.

v_call	d_call	j_call	cdr3_aa
TRBV12-3/TRBV12-4	.	TRBJ2-3	CASSLTEYTDTQYF
TRBV11-3	.	TRBJ1-1	CASSKGGASDTEAFF
TRBV20-1	.	TRBJ1-1	CSAPRRGMNTEAFF
TRBV15	TRBD1	TRBJ1-2	CATSSPQGGGHGYTF
TRBV20-1	TRBD2	TRBJ2-7	CSVRDQGLPLSYEQYF
TRBV10-1	.	TRBJ2-3	CASSESGQDTQYF
TRBV20-1	.	TRBJ1-5	CSARDRRGGDSNQPQHF
TRBV6-5	.	TRBJ1-5	CASSYARNQPQHF
TRBV6-1	TRBD1	TRBJ1-2	CASTPVWDSYNYGYTF
TRBV6-5	.	TRBJ1-3	CASSKGGTIYF
TRBV29-1	.	TRBJ2-1	CSVNRGGSDEQFF
TRBV2	.	TRBJ1-3	CASKDAYSGNTIYF
TRBV7-8	TRBD2	TRBJ2-3	CASSPRRGLAGWGSSTDTQYF
TRBV4-1	.	TRBJ2-7	CASSQVGGSYEQYF
TRBV5-1	.	TRBJ2-1	CASSPLANNKQFF